Shown below are 23 T cell receptor beta chains from a single sample sequenced in a study of cytomegalovirus exposure and HLA in healthy donors. In the PCR, 60 Vbeta and 13 Jbeta primers were used. Repertoires were generated with immunoSEQ multiplex PCR, while TCRdb's copy carries only in-frame clones and drops some. The data show about 160,000 clones, roughly 85% seen once. The sequenced sample consisted of PBMCs. The receptors were sampled from a man in his forties or fifties in good health and CMV-seronegative.

The chain uses TRBV7-8 and TRBJ1-4; TRBD1 is a possible D gene (6 bases). The CDR3 runs 17 residues. Trimming took off 5 bases at V and 8 bases at J, with 24 bases between the two ends. The V gene's germline CDR1 is SGHVS and CDR2 FQNEAQ. CDR3 nucleotide sequence: TGTGCCAGCAGCCTAGGTCCCCCTACAGGGTCGGAAGAAAAACTGTTTTTT. The encoded protein is CASSLGPPTGSEEKLFF.

The V and J genes are TRBV6-5 and TRBJ1-5, with D perhaps matching TRBD1 (5 bases). This CDR3 contains 15 residues. V lost 6 bases and J lost 1, with 13 bases in between. Germline CDR1 is MNHEY and CDR2 is SVGAGI. CDR3: CASRTGGGSNQPQHF. The CDR3 nucleotides read TGTGCCAGCAGAACAGGCGGGGGGAGCAATCAGCCCCAGCATTTT.

This chain links TRBV7-8 with TRBJ2-1; D is unclear. Germline assignment: CDR1 SGHVS and CDR2 FQNEAQ. V lost 0 bases, J lost 6 bases, and 6 bases lay in between. The CDR3 runs to 13 residues. Here the CDR3 reads CASSLAVANEQFF. The CDR3 coding sequence is TGTGCCAGCAGCTTAGCTGTAGCCAATGAGCAGTTCTTC.

This chain uses TRBV5-6 with TRBJ2-7, with D unresolved. The CDR3 runs to 13 residues. Trimming took 3 bases from V and 3 from J, leaving 10 bases between them. Germline V CDR1 and CDR2: SGHDT, YYEEEE. The CDR3 nucleotides are TGTGCCAGCAGCTGGGCCCTTGTCTACGAGCAGTACTTC. Its translation is CASSWALVYEQYF. The full variable domain, with the rest looked up from reference TRBV5-6 and TRBJ2-7, is DAGVTQSPTHLIKTRGQQVTLRCSPKSGHDTVSWYQQALGQGPQFIFQYYEEEERQRGNFPDRFSGHQFPNYSSELNVNALLLGDSALYLCASSWALVYEQYFGPGTRLTVT.

The chain has TRBV7-9 and TRBJ2-1; D not resolved. This CDR3 is 14 amino acids long. Trimming shortened V by 5 bases and J by 4 bases, and 12 bases separated the two germline ends. The germline gives CDR1 SEHNR, CDR2 FQNEAQ (reference sequence). Here the CDR3 reads CASSPASRYNEQFF. DNA for the CDR3: TGTGCCAGCAGCCCCGCTAGTCGATACAATGAGCAGTTCTTC.

As concerns this clone: At one of its ends the junction is not consistent with the germline gene, which may arise from a read error. The chain combines TRBV19 with TRBJ2-7; perhaps TRBD2 as D (7 bases). The CDR3 extends over 12 amino acids. Germline V gene data show CDR1 as LNHDA and CDR2 as SQIVND (reference sequence). For the CDR3, the DNA is TGTGCCAGTAGTCTCCCGGGGGGCGAGCAGTGCTTC. It yields the protein CASSLPGGEQCF.

J is TRBJ2-5 and V is TRBV5-1; TRBD2 is a possible D gene (6 bases). The CDR3 has 13 residues. In germline, CDR1 is SGHRS, CDR2 YFSETQ. The V gene lost 3 bases and the J gene lost 5 bases, with 11 bases spanning the gap. CDR3 coding DNA: TGCGCCAGCAGCTCGGGGCTAGCGGAGACCCAGTACTTC. Protein product: CASSSGLAETQYF.

This chain's CDR3 is CATSRDGRAGGVDTF. The CDR3, as DNA: TGTGCCACCAGCAGAGATGGCAGGGCCGGCGGAGTAGACACCTTC. This rearrangement joins TRBV15 to TRBJ1-2; TRBD1 might be the D (5 bases). The ends were cut back, 0 bases at V and 12 bases at J, with 20 bases in the middle. The CDR3 is 15 residues long. Germline-derived CDR1 and CDR2 are LNHNV and YYDKDF (reference sequence).

This chain links TRBV11-2 with TRBJ1-3; 7 nucleotides line up with TRBD1. J lost 4 bases, V lost 1 base, and 1 base had no gene match. Germline V gene sequence: CDR1 SGHAT, CDR2 FQNNGV. This CDR3 has 14 amino acids. The DNA for the CDR3 is TGTGCCAGCAGCTTAGGACAGGGAGGAAACACCATATATTTT. Its translation is CASSLGQGGNTIYF.

The chain is built from TRBV7-9 and TRBJ1-4; maybe TRBD1 (6 bases). The CDR3 has 14 residues. V was pared by 1 base and J by 3 bases, with 6 bases between. Germline assignment: CDR1 SEHNR and CDR2 FQNEAQ (reference sequence). The CDR3 coding sequence is TGTGCCAGCAGCTTAGGGACAGCTAATGAAAAACTGTTTTTT. Translating gives CASSLGTANEKLFF. Together with reference TRBV7-9 and TRBJ1-4, the CDR3 gives the full variable domain: DTGVSQNPRHKITKRGQNVTFRCDPISEHNRLYWYRQTLGQGPEFLTYFQNEAQLEKSRLLSDRFSAERPKGSFSTLEIQRTEQGDSAMYLCASSLGTANEKLFFGSGTQLSVL.

The chain uses TRBV4-2 and TRBJ1-6, with D possibly TRBD1 on 6 matching bases. The CDR3 contains 15 residues. Germline CDR1 and CDR2: LGHNA and YNFKEQ. Trimming shortened V by 4 bases and J by 10 bases, and 17 bases separated the two germline ends. Here the CDR3 reads CASSPGPGQKSPLHF. The CDR3 DNA is TGTGCCAGCAGCCCGGGACCGGGACAAAAGTCACCCCTCCACTTT.

The chain has TRBV20-1 and TRBJ2-5; D is unclear. V was trimmed by 6 bases and J by 3 bases, leaving 5 bases between them. The germline gives CDR1 DFQATT, CDR2 SNEGSKA (reference sequence). The CDR3 totals 10 residues. CDR3 sequence: CSAPEETQYF. The CDR3 DNA follows: TGCAGTGCCCCCGAAGAGACCCAGTACTTC.

The chain has TRBV30 and TRBJ2-6; no clear D. The CDR3 has 12 amino acids. Germline lookup yields CDR1 GTSNPN and CDR2 SVGIG (reference sequence). V shed 3 bases and J shed 4 bases, with 4 bases lying between them. The CDR3 DNA reads as TGTGCCTGGAGATCGGGGGCCAACGTCCTGACTTTC. Translating it yields CAWRSGANVLTF.

This chain uses TRBV28 with TRBJ1-1; possible D gene TRBD1, 5 bases. Deletions cut 1 base from V and 3 bases from J, with 18 bases between. Germline-derived CDR1 and CDR2 are MDHEN and SYDVKM. The CDR3 sequence is 17 residues long. The CDR3 nucleotides read TGTGCCAGCAGTTTATCGCCCAGGTTGGGAGGGGACACTGAAGCTTTCTTT. Residues: CASSLSPRLGGDTEAFF.

There are a few counts of this clone. V usage is TRBV5-1 and J usage is TRBJ2-6, with a tentative D call TRBD2 (5 bases). The V and J ends lost 4 bases and 0 bases respectively, with 11 bases between them. The length of the CDR3 is 16 residues. In germline, CDR1 is SGHRS, CDR2 YFSETQ. The CDR3 DNA is TGCGCCAGCAGCGAGGGTTCCTCCTCTGGGGCCAACGTCCTGACTTTC. Protein product: CASSEGSSSGANVLTF.

The chain joins TRBV27 to TRBJ2-1; TRBD2 might be the D (9 bases). The ends were cut back, 2 bases at V and 6 bases at J, with 20 bases in the middle. CDR3 length: 17 amino acids. Germline V gene lookup returns CDR1 MNHEY and CDR2 SMNVEV (reference sequence). CDR3 coding DNA: TGTGCCAGCAGTTTACGGCGGGAGGGCGGACAGGGCAATGAGCAGTTCTTC. Its translation: CASSLRREGGQGNEQFF.

The gene calls are TRBV19 and TRBJ1-3; TRBD1 aligns across 11 bases. V was pared by 8 bases and J by 0 bases, with 15 bases of the junction left unmatched. The CDR3 totals 19 residues. Germline lookup yields CDR1 LNHDA and CDR2 SQIVND (reference sequence). The CDR3 region is CASGKDRGPDTSSGNTIYF. The CDR3 DNA reads TGTGCCAGTGGAAAGGACAGGGGGCCAGACACGAGCTCTGGAAACACCATATATTTT.

The rearrangement joins TRBV4-3 to TRBJ2-1; no clear D gene. Trimming shortened V by 0 bases and J by 10 bases, and 7 bases separated the two germline ends. Germline-derived CDR1 and CDR2 are LGHNA and YSLEER. CDR3 length: 12 amino acids. In DNA, the CDR3 is TGCGCCAGCAGCCAAGACGGGTCGGAGCAGTTCTTC. This gives the protein CASSQDGSEQFF.

The rearrangement joins TRBV27 to TRBJ2-5, with TRBD2 identical over 7 bases. V shed 6 bases, J shed 4 bases, and the junction held 8 bases outside the gene matches. The CDR3 totals 14 residues. The germline V gene has CDR1 MNHEY and CDR2 SMNVEV (reference sequence). CDR3 sequence: CASRAGLGGETQYF. For the CDR3, the DNA is TGTGCCAGCAGGGCCGGACTAGGCGGAGAGACCCAGTACTTC.

The chain employs TRBV2 and TRBJ1-3; TRBD1 might be the D (6 bases). V lost 8 bases, J lost 4 bases, and 12 bases lay in between. The CDR3 loop spans 13 amino acids. Germline CDR1 reads SNHLY; CDR2 reads FYNNEI. The CDR3 reads CASGLGQGNTIYF. The DNA for the CDR3 is TGTGCCAGCGGGTTGGGACAAGGAAACACCATATATTTT.

This clone was observed a few times. V usage is TRBV5-8 and J usage is TRBJ1-1; D is possibly TRBD1 (6 bases). Germline V CDR1 and CDR2: SGHTS, YDEGEE. The CDR3 sequence is 14 residues long. V gave up 4 bases and J gave up 1 base, with 11 bases separating them. The CDR3 spells CASSLVGANTEAFF. The CDR3 coding sequence is TGTGCCAGCAGCCTGGTGGGGGCGAACACTGAAGCTTTCTTT.

V is TRBV28 and J is TRBJ2-7; 8 nucleotides line up with TRBD2. CDR3 length equals 17 residues. The V and J ends lost 5 bases and 7 bases, in that order; junction bases with no gene match: 19. Germline values: CDR1 MDHEN, CDR2 SYDVKM. DNA for the CDR3: TGTGCCAGCAGTCGACGGCGGGGGGCAGCGGGAGTGGGGGAGCAGTACTTC. Translating it yields CASSRRRGAAGVGEQYF. Together with reference TRBV28 and TRBJ2-7, the CDR3 gives the full variable domain: DVKVTQSSRYLVKRTGEKVFLECVQDMDHENMFWYRQDPGLGLRLIYFSYDVKMKEKGDIPEGYSVSREKKERFSLILESASTNQTSMYLCASSRRRGAAGVGEQYFGPGTRLTVT.

This chain links TRBV11-1 with TRBJ2-7; D is perhaps TRBD1 (6 bases). The V end was cut by 4 bases, the J end by 4 bases, with 11 bases between. This CDR3 is built from 13 residues. Germline assignment: CDR1 SGHAT and CDR2 FQDESV (reference sequence). This chain's CDR3 is CASSWKQGYEQYF. CDR3 bases: TGTGCCAGCAGCTGGAAACAGGGATACGAGCAGTACTTC.